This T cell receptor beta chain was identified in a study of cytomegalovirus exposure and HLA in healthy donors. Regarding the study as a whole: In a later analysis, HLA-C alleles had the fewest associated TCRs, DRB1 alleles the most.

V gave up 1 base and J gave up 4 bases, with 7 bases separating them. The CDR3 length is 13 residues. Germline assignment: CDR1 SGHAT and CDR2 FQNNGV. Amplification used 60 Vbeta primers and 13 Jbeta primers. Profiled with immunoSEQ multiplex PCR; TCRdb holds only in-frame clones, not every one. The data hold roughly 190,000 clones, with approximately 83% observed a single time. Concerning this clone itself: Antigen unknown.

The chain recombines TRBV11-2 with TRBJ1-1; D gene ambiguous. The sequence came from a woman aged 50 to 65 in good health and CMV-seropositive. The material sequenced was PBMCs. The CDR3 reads CASSLGTGTEAFF. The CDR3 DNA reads TGTGCCAGCAGCTTAGGTACGGGCACTGAAGCTTTCTTT. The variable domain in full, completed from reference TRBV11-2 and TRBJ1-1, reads EAGVAQSPRYKIIEKRQSVAFWCNPISGHATLYWYQQILGQGPKLLIQFQNNGVVDDSQLPKDRFSAERLKGVDSTLKIQPAKLEDSAVYLCASSLGTGTEAFFGQGTRLTVV.